This T cell receptor beta chain was documented in a study of blood T cell repertoires in COVID-19. Sequenced by immunoSEQ multiplex PCR; TCRdb stores in-frame clones only, minus some. The sample includes about 150,000 clones, roughly 75% seen only once; the top ten take less than 7.5%. The CDR3 consists of 16 residues. Trimming cost V 3 bases and J 8 bases; bases outside gene matches: 11. From germline, CDR1 is SGHTA and CDR2 FQGNSA. Material for sequencing was PBMCs or T cells enriched from blood (not recorded which). The chain is built from TRBV7-2 and TRBJ1-5; 9 nucleotides agree with TRBD1. This receptor was taken from a woman aged 45-65 years who had recovered from COVID-19. The CDR3 region has the DNA TGTGCCAGCAGCTTGTCTATGACAGGGGGAGGGAAGCCCCAGCATTTT. Protein: CASSLSMTGGGKPQHF. The full variable domain, rest sourced from reference TRBV7-2 and TRBJ1-5, is GAGVSQSPSNKVTEKGKDVELRCDPISGHTALYWYRQSLGQGLEFLIYFQGNSAPDKSGLPSDRFSAERTGGSVSTLTIQRTQQEDSAVYLCASSLSMTGGGKPQHFGDGTRLSIL.